Presented here are 24 T cell receptor beta chains from one specimen sequenced in a study of Ad26.COV2.S vaccination and SARS-CoV-2 variants. The protocol was immunoSEQ multiplex PCR, while the TCRdb copy is restricted to in-frame clones and leaves out a portion. The sample shows about 350,000 clones, 88% of them seen only once. Documented treatment: roughly 18 received Ad26.COV2.S at low or high dose, single or two shots; 5 received placebo; per-sample allocation not given. On day 63 after the first injection, vaccine and placebo recipients gave samples. Sequenced material: peripheral blood, taken in a trial of Ad26.COV2.S vaccine versus placebo. Receptors were obtained from a person between 18 and 59 years old who received the Ad26.COV2.S COVID-19 vaccine or a placebo.

The V and J genes are TRBV7-2 and TRBJ2-1, with a possible D match to TRBD2 (5 bases). The CDR3 extends over 16 amino acids. V dropped 5 bases and J dropped 0 bases, with 14 bases sitting between them. Germline V lookup: CDR1 SGHTA, CDR2 FQGNSA. The CDR3 spells CASSLPGLRSYNEQFF. CDR3 DNA: TGTGCCAGCAGCCTCCCGGGGTTACGCTCCTACAATGAGCAGTTCTTC.

The rearrangement joins TRBV7-2 to TRBJ1-2; unclear D gene. The V gene lost 5 bases and the J gene lost 7 bases, with 20 bases spanning the gap. Per the germline V gene, CDR1 is SGHTA and CDR2 is FQGNSA. The CDR3 spans 15 residues. CDR3 sequence: CASSASAVLDLGYTF. The CDR3 DNA is TGTGCCAGCAGCGCCTCGGCCGTCCTCGATCTTGGCTACACCTTC. Full variable domain (rest looked up from reference TRBV7-2 and TRBJ1-2): GAGVSQSPSNKVTEKGKDVELRCDPISGHTALYWYRQSLGQGLEFLIYFQGNSAPDKSGLPSDRFSAERTGGSVSTLTIQRTQQEDSAVYLCASSASAVLDLGYTFGSGTRLTVV.

The V and J genes are TRBV30 and TRBJ2-2; maybe TRBD2 (6 bases). Looked up from germline, CDR1 is GTSNPN and CDR2 is SVGIG (reference sequence). Trimming pared 6 bases from V and 1 base from J, leaving 15 bases between. CDR3 length: 15 amino acids. CDR3 loop: CACPLMGGNTGELFF. The CDR3 nucleotides read TGTGCCTGCCCCCTTATGGGGGGGAACACCGGGGAGCTGTTTTTT.

CDR3 in amino acids: CASSLVVRGEQFF. CDR3 nucleotide sequence: TGTGCCAGCAGCTTAGTTGTGAGGGGGGAGCAGTTCTTC. The chain joins TRBV11-2 to TRBJ2-1; the D gene is possibly TRBD1 (6 bases). The CDR3 loop spans 13 amino acids. Germline V lookup: CDR1 SGHAT, CDR2 FQNNGV. Between the trimmed V and J ends, which lost 1 base and 10 bases, there was a span of 11 bases.

The chain has TRBV19 and TRBJ1-2; D gene unclear. Trimming removed 6 bases at V and 8 bases at J, with 19 bases between. CDR3 length: 14 amino acids. Germline V gives CDR1 LNHDA, CDR2 SQIVND (reference sequence). The CDR3 sequence is CASSAQARERGYTF. DNA for the CDR3: TGTGCCAGTAGCGCCCAAGCAAGGGAGCGGGGCTACACCTTC.

This clone was seen ten or more times. V usage is TRBV5-4 and J usage is TRBJ1-6, with D possibly TRBD1 on 6 matching bases. The CDR3 runs to 12 residues. The V end lost 4 bases, the J end lost 14 bases, and 13 bases lay between the germline ends. Per the germline V gene, CDR1 is SGHNT and CDR2 is YYREEE (reference sequence). Here the CDR3 DNA reads TGTGCCAGCAGCGCCTACCAGGGGTCCCTCCACTTT. Protein: CASSAYQGSLHF.

The table lists this clone with a count of one. This chain connects TRBV27 to TRBJ1-3; the D gene is possibly TRBD1 (5 bases). Germline-derived CDR1 and CDR2 are MNHEY and SMNVEV (reference sequence). V dropped 4 bases and J dropped 2 bases, with 21 bases sitting between them. The CDR3 loop spans 18 amino acids. CDR3: CASSSHPGRVTAGNTIYF. The CDR3 region has the DNA TGTGCCAGCAGTTCCCACCCAGGCAGGGTGACAGCTGGAAACACCATATATTTT.

This sequence joins TRBV5-1 and TRBJ1-4; D unresolved. CDR1 and CDR2 from the germline V gene are SGHRS and YFSETQ. The V end was cut by 4 bases, the J end by 7 bases, with 11 bases between. The CDR3 loop spans 13 amino acids. The CDR3 DNA follows: TGCGCCAGCAGCAAAGGTATTGTTGAAAAACTGTTTTTT. Amino acid sequence: CASSKGIVEKLFF.

This clone was counted between two and nine times. V usage is TRBV14 and J usage is TRBJ2-7; the D is unclear. The germline V and J ends were trimmed by 5 bases and 0 bases, with 8 bases remaining between them. The CDR3 covers 13 residues. The V gene's germline CDR1 is SGHDN and CDR2 FVKESK. The CDR3 protein is CASSNRYSYEQYF. The CDR3 DNA sequence: TGTGCCAGCAGCAATAGGTACTCCTACGAGCAGTACTTC.

V is TRBV28 and J is TRBJ2-7; no clear D. This CDR3 is built from 13 residues. The V gene lost 7 bases and the J gene lost 3 bases, with 13 bases spanning the gap. Germline CDR1 reads MDHEN; CDR2 reads SYDVKM. CDR3 loop: CASNILRSYEQYF. Written as DNA, the CDR3 is TGTGCCAGCAACATCCTGAGAAGCTACGAGCAGTACTTC.

The rearrangement joins TRBV6-4 to TRBJ2-1, with D maybe TRBD2 (5 bases). Per germline, CDR1 MRHNA and CDR2 SNTAGT. CDR3 length: 14 residues. Trimming left V 3 bases short and J 9 bases short, with 15 bases between. The DNA for the CDR3 is TGTGCCAGCAGTGAGGTCGGGATTCCCGGTGAGCAGTTCTTC. Translating gives CASSEVGIPGEQFF.

J is TRBJ1-5 and V is TRBV9; D gene uncertain. V shed 0 bases and J shed 3 bases, with 10 bases lying between them. The V gene's germline CDR1 is SGDLS and CDR2 YYNGEE. This CDR3 is built from 15 residues. CDR3 loop: CASSVAGRANQPQHF. CDR3 bases: TGTGCCAGCAGCGTAGCTGGAAGGGCCAATCAGCCCCAGCATTTT.

This clone came up once. The V and J genes are TRBV7-3 and TRBJ1-6; 11 bases align to TRBD1. Per the germline V gene, CDR1 is SGHTA and CDR2 is FQGTGA. This CDR3 is built from 17 residues. V trimming: 3 bases; J trimming: 1 base; junction bases outside the gene matches: 2. The CDR3 spells CASSFGTGGSYNSPLHF. The CDR3 region has the DNA TGTGCCAGCAGCTTCGGGACAGGGGGATCCTATAATTCACCCCTCCACTTT. The complete variable domain, with remaining parts taken from reference TRBV7-3 and TRBJ1-6, reads GAGVSQTPSNKVTEKGKYVELRCDPISGHTALYWYRQSLGQGPEFLIYFQGTGAADDSGLPNDRFFAVRPEGSVSTLKIQRTERGDSAVYLCASSFGTGGSYNSPLHFGNGTRLTVT.

This chain joins TRBV7-9 and TRBJ2-1; 10 nucleotides line up with TRBD1. The CDR3 loop spans 15 amino acids. From germline, CDR1 is SEHNR and CDR2 FQNEAQ (reference sequence). The junction had 6 bases not matched to a gene; V was cut back by 2 bases and J by 8 bases. CDR3 residues: CASSLSGQGGYEQFF. The CDR3 nucleotides are TGTGCCAGCAGCTTATCTGGACAGGGGGGCTATGAGCAGTTCTTC.

The chain is built from TRBV19 and TRBJ1-1, with no clear D. The length of the CDR3 is 14 residues. The V and J ends lost 2 bases and 1 base respectively, with 8 bases between them. CDR1 and CDR2 from the germline V gene are LNHDA and SQIVND (reference sequence). The CDR3 DNA reads TGTGCCAGTAGTATACCCGGCACGAACACTGAAGCTTTCTTT. As protein: CASSIPGTNTEAFF.

This clone was picked up a small number of times. The chain carries TRBV7-9 and TRBJ1-2; D remains unclear. Trimming shortened V by 4 bases and J by 6 bases, and 21 bases separated the two germline ends. This CDR3 is 16 amino acids long. Per germline, CDR1 SEHNR and CDR2 FQNEAQ (reference sequence). For the CDR3, the DNA is TGTGCCAGCAGCTCAAGTAAACCGGGTCTCATTAATGGCTACACCTTC. Translation gives CASSSSKPGLINGYTF.

The chain employs TRBV3-1 (or the pseudogene TRBV3-2) and TRBJ2-7, with D tentatively TRBD1 or TRBD2 (5 bases each). CDR3 length equals 15 residues. Trimming pared 0 bases from V and 12 bases from J, leaving 21 bases between. Looked up from germline, CDR1 is LGHDT and CDR2 is YNNKEL (reference sequence). The CDR3: CASSQEGRPWKCAYF. The CDR3 DNA is TGTGCCAGCAGCCAAGAGGGACGTCCTTGGAAGTGTGCGTACTTC.

In this sample, this clone turned up once. This sequence joins TRBV10-3 and TRBJ2-7; D is possibly TRBD2 (5 bases). Germline V gene lookup returns CDR1 ENHRY and CDR2 SYGVKD. Trimming took off 4 bases at V and 7 bases at J, with 14 bases between the two ends. This CDR3 is 13 amino acids long. The CDR3 bases are TGTGCCATCAGTGTTAAAATGGAGGAGGAGCAGTACTTC. Protein sequence: CAISVKMEEEQYF.

This chain links TRBV19 with TRBJ2-2; 11 bases agree with TRBD2. The CDR3 covers 19 residues. CDR1 is LNHDA and CDR2 is SQIVND in the germline V gene (reference sequence). The V segment lost 3 bases and the J segment 2 bases; nucleotides outside the gene matches: 11. CDR3 nucleotides: TGTGCCAGTAGTATCGGCGCTAGCGGGGGGACCGTAAACACCGGGGAGCTGTTTTTT. Protein: CASSIGASGGTVNTGELFF.

The CDR3 spells CASSSWADQETQYF. In DNA, the CDR3 is TGTGCCAGCAGCTCTTGGGCAGACCAAGAGACCCAGTACTTC. This sequence joins TRBV7-2 and TRBJ2-5; D uncertain. The CDR3 extends over 14 amino acids. Per germline, CDR1 SGHTA and CDR2 FQGNSA. V was cut by 4 bases and J by 0 bases, with 9 bases left in between.

The rearrangement links TRBV10-3 to TRBJ2-2; 7 nucleotides agree with TRBD1. CDR3 length: 12 residues. The V segment lost 6 bases and the J segment 7 bases; nucleotides outside the gene matches: 2. CDR1 is ENHRY and CDR2 is SYGVKD in the germline V gene. The CDR3 region has the DNA TGTGCCATCAGAGGGGGCATCGGGGAGCTGTTTTTT. It encodes CAIRGGIGELFF.

V gene TRBV18 combines with J gene TRBJ2-7, with TRBD2 matching over 10 bases. Per germline, CDR1 KGHSH and CDR2 LQKENI. V lost 4 bases to trimming and J lost 7 bases; unmatched junction nucleotides: 10. The CDR3 has 15 amino acids. The CDR3 reads CASSRPLAGGGEQYF. DNA of the CDR3: TGTGCCAGCTCACGCCCCTTAGCGGGGGGAGGAGAGCAGTACTTC.

This sequence joins TRBV2 and TRBJ2-1; D assignment may be TRBD1 or TRBD2 (6 bases each). Germline V gene data show CDR1 as SNHLY and CDR2 as FYNNEI. CDR3 size: 15 residues. Trimming took 1 base from V and 2 from J, leaving 9 bases between them. For the CDR3, the DNA is TGTGCCAGCAGTGAAGATGGGGGGCCCTACAATGAGCAGTTCTTC. It yields the protein CASSEDGGPYNEQFF. Based on the CDR3 plus reference TRBV2 and TRBJ2-1, the full variable domain is EPEVTQTPSHQVTQMGQEVILRCVPISNHLYFYWYRQILGQKVEFLVSFYNNEISEKSEIFDDQFSVERPDGSNFTLKIRSTKLEDSAMYFCASSEDGGPYNEQFFGPGTRLTVL.

This chain uses TRBV12-3 or TRBV12-4 with TRBJ2-1, with a weak D call TRBD2 (6 bases). This CDR3 comprises 12 residues. The ends were cut back, 3 bases at V and 8 bases at J, with 8 bases in the middle. The CDR3 here is CASSLGGHEQFF. In DNA form, the CDR3 reads TGTGCCAGCAGTTTGGGGGGTCATGAGCAGTTCTTC.